This T cell receptor beta chain was obtained from a study of preoperative IRX-2 immunotherapy in early breast cancer. CDR1 SGDLS and CDR2 YYNGEE come from the germline V gene. V dropped 3 bases and J dropped 9 bases, with 17 bases sitting between them. The CDR3 has 14 residues. The table came from immunoSEQ multiplex PCR; TCRdb's copy has only in-frame clones and leaves some out. Among approximately 30,000 clones listed, more than 90% were seen once. Documented treatment: preoperative locoregional IRX-2 cytokine immunotherapy. This sequence joins TRBV9 and TRBJ2-3; D perhaps matches TRBD2 (6 bases). Sampling was conducted from a patient treated with IRX-2 immunotherapy. The receptor comes from a human donor with breast cancer. In DNA, the CDR3 is TGTGCCAGCAGCGCTTACCTGGGACTCAGCACGCAGTATTTT. Translated: CASSAYLGLSTQYF.